Sequencing of this TCR beta chain was carried out in a study of cytomegalovirus exposure and HLA in healthy donors. General study results and limits: In vitro assays verified that a few CMV-associated chains recognized CMV antigens specifically.

Primers: 60 Vbeta forward and 13 Jbeta reverse. The repertoire was sequenced with immunoSEQ multiplex PCR; TCRdb's copy has only in-frame clones and lacks some. The sample contains some 120,000 clones, roughly 80% of which appear only once. V was clipped by 5 bases and J by 2 bases, with 4 bases between them. Germline loops: CDR1 ENHRY, CDR2 SYGVKD. There are 12 residues in the CDR3. Note on this clone: Its antigen remains unidentified.

The sequence came from a man aged 25-45 years in good health and CMV-seropositive. The specimen sequenced was PBMCs. The J gene is TRBJ1-5, the V gene TRBV10-3, with D hard to call. CDR3 DNA: TGTGCCATCAGTACAGGCAATCAGCCCCAGCATTTT. It codes for CAISTGNQPQHF.